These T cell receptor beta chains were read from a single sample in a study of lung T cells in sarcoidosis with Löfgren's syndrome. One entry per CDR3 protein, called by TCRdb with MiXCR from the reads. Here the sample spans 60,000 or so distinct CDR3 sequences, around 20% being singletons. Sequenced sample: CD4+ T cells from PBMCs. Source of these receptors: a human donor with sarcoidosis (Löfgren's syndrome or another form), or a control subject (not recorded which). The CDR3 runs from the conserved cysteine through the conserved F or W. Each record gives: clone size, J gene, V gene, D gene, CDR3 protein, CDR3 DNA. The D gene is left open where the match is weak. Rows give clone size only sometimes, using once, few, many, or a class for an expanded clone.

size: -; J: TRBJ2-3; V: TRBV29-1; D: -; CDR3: CSVLVDRLQYF; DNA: TGCAGCGTTTTAGTCGACAGGCTGCAGTATTTT
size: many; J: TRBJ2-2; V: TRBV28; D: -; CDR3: CASGQAAKNTGELFF; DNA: TGTGCCAGCGGGCAGGCAGCGAAAAACACCGGGGAGCTGTTTTTT
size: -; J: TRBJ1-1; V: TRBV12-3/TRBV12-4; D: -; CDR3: CASTPRPANTGAFF; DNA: TGTGCCAGCACCCCCAGGCCAGCGAACACTGGAGCTTTCTTT
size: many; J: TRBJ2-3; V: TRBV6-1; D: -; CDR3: CASSELNGGGVGTDTQYF; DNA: TGTGCCAGCAGTGAGCTCAACGGGGGAGGAGTGGGTACAGATACGCAGTATTTT
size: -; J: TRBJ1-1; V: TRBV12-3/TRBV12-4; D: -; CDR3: CASSYQGPNTEASF; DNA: TGTGCCAGCAGCTACCAGGGACCGAACACTGAAGCTTCCTTT
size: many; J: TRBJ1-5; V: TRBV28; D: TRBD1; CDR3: CASSLTGARNQPQHF; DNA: TGTGCCAGCAGTTTAACAGGGGCCCGTAATCAGCCCCAGCATTTT
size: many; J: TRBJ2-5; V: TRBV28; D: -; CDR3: CASSFPQGYQETQYF; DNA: TGTGCCAGCAGTTTCCCACAGGGTTACCAAGAGACCCAGTACTTC
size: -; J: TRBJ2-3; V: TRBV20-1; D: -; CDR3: CSARDSNTDTQYF; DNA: TGCAGTGCTAGGGACTCAAACACAGATACGCAGTATTTT
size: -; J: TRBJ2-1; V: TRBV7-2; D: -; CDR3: CASSLVAGGLLLSEQFF; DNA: TGTGCCAGCAGCTTAGTCGCGGGTGGACTACTTCTTTCGGAGCAGTTCTTC
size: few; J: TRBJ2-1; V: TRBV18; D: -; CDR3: CASSQGLDYNEQFF; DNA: TGTGCCAGCTCCCAGGGACTTGATTACAATGAGCAGTTCTTC
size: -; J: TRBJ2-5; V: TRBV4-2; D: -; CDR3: CASSQGMAQYF; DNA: TGTGCCAGCAGCCAAGGTATGGCCCAGTACTTC
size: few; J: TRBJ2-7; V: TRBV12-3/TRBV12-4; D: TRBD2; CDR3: CASGTSGRALYYEQYF; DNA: TGTGCCAGCGGGACTAGCGGGAGGGCCCTCTACTACGAGCAGTACTTC
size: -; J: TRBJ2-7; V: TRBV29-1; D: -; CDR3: CSVVPAGRRAYEQYF; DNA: TGCAGCGTTGTCCCCGCAGGGAGGAGGGCCTACGAGCAGTACTTC
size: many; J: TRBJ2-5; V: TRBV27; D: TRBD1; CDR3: CASSRTGSDQETQYF; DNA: TGTGCCAGCAGTAGGACAGGGTCTGACCAAGAGACCCAGTACTTC
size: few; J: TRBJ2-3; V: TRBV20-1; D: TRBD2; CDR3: CSALGRQLAGPRDTQYF; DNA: TGCAGTGCTCTTGGAAGACAACTAGCGGGGCCACGAGATACGCAGTATTTT
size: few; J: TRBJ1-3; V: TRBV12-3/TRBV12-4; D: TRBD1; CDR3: CASTEDRLSGNTIYF; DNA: TGTGCCAGCACCGAGGACAGGCTCTCTGGAAACACCATATATTTT
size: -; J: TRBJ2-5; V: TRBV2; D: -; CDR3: CASTLTDQETRYF; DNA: TGTGCCAGCACCCTGACGGACCAAGAGACCCGGTACTTC
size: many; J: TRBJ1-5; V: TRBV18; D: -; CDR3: CASSHDGTNQPQHF; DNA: TGTGCCAGCTCTCATGACGGGACTAATCAGCCCCAGCATTTT
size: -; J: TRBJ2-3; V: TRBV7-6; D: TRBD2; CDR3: CASSRNLAGADTRYF; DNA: TGTGCCAGCAGCAGGAATCTAGCGGGGGCAGATACGCGGTATTTT
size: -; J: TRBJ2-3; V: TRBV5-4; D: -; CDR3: CASSPGRFGTDTQYF; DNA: TGTGCCAGCAGCCCGGGCCGCTTCGGCACAGATACGCAGTATTTT
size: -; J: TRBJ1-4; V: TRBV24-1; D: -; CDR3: CATAGAMGEKPFF; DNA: TGTGCCACGGCCGGGGCTATGGGCGAAAAACCGTTTTTT
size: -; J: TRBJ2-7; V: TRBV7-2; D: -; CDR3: CASSLWGRGSRNEQYF; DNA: TGTGCCAGCAGCCTTTGGGGGCGCGGGAGTCGGAACGAGCAGTACTTC
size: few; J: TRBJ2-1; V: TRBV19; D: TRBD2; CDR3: CASSKTSGPPSSYNEQFF; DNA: TGTGCCAGTAGTAAGACTAGCGGCCCACCGAGCTCCTACAATGAGCAGTTCTTC
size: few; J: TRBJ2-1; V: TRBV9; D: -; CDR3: CASSENNEQFF; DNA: TGTGCCAGCAGCGAGAACAATGAGCAGTTCTTC
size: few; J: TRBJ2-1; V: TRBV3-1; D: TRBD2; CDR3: CASSRGLAGDNEQFF; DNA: TGTGCCAGCAGCCGCGGACTAGCGGGGGACAATGAGCAGTTCTTC
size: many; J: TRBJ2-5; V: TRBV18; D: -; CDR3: CASSPGQKETQYF; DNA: TGTGCCAGCTCACCAGGGCAGAAAGAGACCCAGTACTTC
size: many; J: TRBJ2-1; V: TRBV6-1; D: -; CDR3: CASRPDGGTYNEQFF; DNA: TGTGCCAGCAGACCGGACGGAGGAACCTACAATGAGCAGTTCTTC
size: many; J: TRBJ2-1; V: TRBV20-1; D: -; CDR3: CSATDKVTYNEQFF; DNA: TGCAGTGCTACCGACAAGGTGACTTACAATGAGCAGTTCTTC
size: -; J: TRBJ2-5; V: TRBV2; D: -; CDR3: CASSEGGNQETQYF; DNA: TGTGCCAGCAGTGAAGGGGGGAACCAAGAGACCCAGTACTTC
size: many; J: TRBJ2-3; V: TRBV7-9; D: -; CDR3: CASSLHSTDTQYF; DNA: TGTGCCAGCAGCTTACATAGCACAGATACGCAGTATTTT
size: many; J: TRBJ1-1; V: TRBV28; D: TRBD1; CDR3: CASSSPGQGARAFF; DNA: TGTGCCAGCAGTTCCCCGGGACAGGGGGCGCGGGCTTTCTTT
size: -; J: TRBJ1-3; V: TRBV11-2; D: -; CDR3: CASSSARTGNTIYF; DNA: TGTGCCAGCAGCTCCGCCAGAACAGGAAACACCATATATTTT
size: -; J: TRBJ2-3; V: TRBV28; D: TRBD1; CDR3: CASSAPGTGITDTQYF; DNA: TGTGCCAGCAGTGCTCCCGGGACAGGGATCACAGATACGCAGTATTTT
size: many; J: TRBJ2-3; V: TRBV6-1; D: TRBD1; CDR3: CASRSMGTGYTDTQYF; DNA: TGTGCCAGCAGATCCATGGGGACAGGGTACACAGATACGCAGTATTTT
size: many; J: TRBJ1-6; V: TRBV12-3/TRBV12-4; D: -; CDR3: CASSRTASSSYNSPLHF; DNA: TGTGCCAGCAGTCGGACCGCTTCTAGCTCCTATAATTCACCCCTCCACTTT
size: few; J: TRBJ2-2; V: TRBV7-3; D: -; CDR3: CASSLRVAAGELFF; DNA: TGTGCCAGCAGCTTAAGAGTTGCAGCCGGGGAGCTGTTTTTT
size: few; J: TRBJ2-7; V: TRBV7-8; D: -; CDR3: CASSLGGVSYEQYF; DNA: TGTGCCAGCAGCTTAGGGGGGGTTAGCTACGAGCAGTACTTC
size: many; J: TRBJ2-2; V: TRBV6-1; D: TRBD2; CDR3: CASSSGSKSGELFF; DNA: TGTGCCAGCAGTAGCGGGAGTAAGAGCGGGGAGCTGTTTTTT
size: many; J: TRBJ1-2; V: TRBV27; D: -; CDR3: CASSFAIGGGYGYTF; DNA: TGTGCCAGCAGTTTTGCTATTGGAGGGGGATATGGCTACACCTTC
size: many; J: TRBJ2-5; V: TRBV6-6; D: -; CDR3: CASSYSRSGETQYF; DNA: TGTGCCAGCAGTTACTCTCGTTCGGGGGAGACCCAGTACTTC
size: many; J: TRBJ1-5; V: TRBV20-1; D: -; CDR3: CSALSQSNQPQHF; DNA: TGCAGTGCTCTTAGCCAGAGCAATCAGCCCCAGCATTTT
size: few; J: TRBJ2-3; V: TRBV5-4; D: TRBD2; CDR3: CASSPGTSGGSDTQYF; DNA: TGTGCCAGCAGCCCGGGGACTAGCGGGGGTTCGGATACGCAGTATTTT
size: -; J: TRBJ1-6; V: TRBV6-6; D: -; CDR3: CAGSPGSTYSPLHF; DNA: TGTGCCGGCAGCCCCGGATCCACTTATTCACCCCTCCACTTT
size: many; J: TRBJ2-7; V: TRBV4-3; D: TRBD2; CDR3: CASSQVLAGSYEQYF; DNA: TGCGCCAGCAGCCAAGTTCTAGCGGGTTCCTACGAGCAGTACTTC
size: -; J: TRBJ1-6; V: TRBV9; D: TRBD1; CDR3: CASSFTGDGLSPLHF; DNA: TGTGCCAGCAGCTTCACAGGGGATGGGCTCTCACCCCTCCACTTT
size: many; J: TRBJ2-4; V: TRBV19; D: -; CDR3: CASSIINYNIQYF; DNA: TGTGCCAGTAGTATAATCAACTACAACATTCAGTACTTC
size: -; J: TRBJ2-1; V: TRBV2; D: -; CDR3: CASTRDLSYNEQFF; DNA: TGTGCCAGCACTAGGGACCTATCGTACAATGAGCAGTTCTTC
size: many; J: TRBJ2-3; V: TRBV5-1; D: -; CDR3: CASSLGGTSTDTQYF; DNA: TGCGCCAGCAGCTTAGGAGGGACTAGCACAGATACGCAGTATTTT
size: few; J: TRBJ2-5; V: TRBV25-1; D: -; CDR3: CASGGQIETQYF; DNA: TGTGCCTCGGGGGGCCAAATAGAGACCCAGTACTTC
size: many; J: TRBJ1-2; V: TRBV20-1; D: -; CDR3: CSGRASYGYTF; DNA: TGCAGTGGGAGGGCTTCCTATGGCTACACCTTC
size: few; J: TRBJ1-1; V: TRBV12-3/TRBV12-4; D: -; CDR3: CASRRGPGGTEAFF; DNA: TGTGCCAGCAGACGGGGACCGGGGGGCACTGAAGCTTTCTTT
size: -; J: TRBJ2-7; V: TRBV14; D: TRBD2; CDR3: CASSPYTSGSYEQYF; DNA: TGTGCCAGCAGCCCATATACTAGCGGCTCCTACGAGCAGTACTTC
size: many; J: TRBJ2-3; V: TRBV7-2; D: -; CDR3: CASSLMAGDTQYF; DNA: TGTGCCAGCAGCTTAATGGCCGGGGATACGCAGTATTTT
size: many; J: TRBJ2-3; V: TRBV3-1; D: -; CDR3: CASSQSTDTQYF; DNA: TGTGCCAGCAGCCAAAGCACAGATACGCAGTATTTT